The 27 T cell receptor beta chains presented below share a single source sample, sequenced in a study of blood T cells in healthy people across ages. For the second PCR, which ran for about 6 to 11 cycles, a sample-barcoded 5' primer and a J-beta primer mix were used. Using its own MiXCR run on the 5' RACE reads, TCRdb lists one record per CDR3 protein. The table has hundreds of thousands of distinct CDR3 sequences, around 40% seen once. The sample was blood. These receptor sequences come from an older woman in good health.

This chain's CDR3 is CAWSEPGELFF. CDR3 DNA sequence: TGTGCCTGGAGTGAACCCGGGGAGCTGTTTTTT. The chain couples TRBV30 to TRBJ2-2; no clear D. The CDR3 contains 11 residues. V lost 1 base and J lost 6, with 3 bases in between. Germline loops: CDR1 GTSNPN, CDR2 SVGIG (reference sequence).

The table lists this clonotype with a few counts. The genes are TRBV12-3 or TRBV12-4 and TRBJ2-1; 12 positions match TRBD1. The CDR3 is 15 residues long. Germline trimming cut 10 bases from V and 6 bases from J; bases unmatched to any gene: 10. The CDR3 DNA follows: TGTGCCACCAGCCCCCGGGACAGGGGGCGCAATGAGCAGTTCTTC. Translated: CATSPRDRGRNEQFF.

For this clonotype: A read error may explain this, as a much larger clone is one base away. V usage is TRBV7-2 and J usage is TRBJ2-3; D ambiguous. V lost 5 bases to trimming and J lost 6 bases, with 9 bases between them. This CDR3 is built from 12 residues. Germline values: CDR1 SGHTA, CDR2 FQGNSA. The CDR3 DNA reads TGTGCCAGCAGCCTCCCGTGGGATACGCAGTATTTT. Protein: CASSLPWDTQYF.

The chain has TRBV7-2 and TRBJ2-2; D remains unclear. The CDR3 covers 14 residues. Trimming cost V 5 bases and J 7 bases, with 14 bases left between them. Germline V gene lookup returns CDR1 SGHTA and CDR2 FQGNSA. CDR3 nucleotides: TGTGCCAGCAGCCAGGCCCGGTTTGTCGGGGAGCTGTTTTTT. Translation: CASSQARFVGELFF. Filled out from reference TRBV7-2 and TRBJ2-2, the complete variable domain reads GAGVSQSPSNKVTEKGKDVELRCDPISGHTALYWYRQSLGQGLEFLIYFQGNSAPDKSGLPSDRFSAERTGGSVSTLTIQRTQQEDSAVYLCASSQARFVGELFFGEGSRLTVL.

This clonotype was observed a handful of times. The V and J genes are TRBV4-3 and TRBJ2-1; D is perhaps TRBD2 (6 bases). Germline values: CDR1 LGHNA, CDR2 YSLEER. Between the trimmed V and J ends, which lost 0 bases and 3 bases, there was a span of 15 bases. The CDR3 loop spans 17 amino acids. CDR3 protein: CASSQEVTGAFYNEQFF. For the CDR3, the DNA is TGCGCCAGCAGCCAAGAGGTAACGGGAGCCTTCTACAATGAGCAGTTCTTC.

The table lists this clonotype with a count of one. V usage is TRBV4-3 and J usage is TRBJ2-2; D uncertain. V was shortened by 2 bases and J by 5 bases, with 12 bases between the two germline ends. Germline V gene sequence: CDR1 LGHNA, CDR2 YSLEER. The CDR3 runs 15 residues. The CDR3 nucleotides read TGCGCCAGCAGCCAAATAGGCTTCGGGACCGGGGAGCTGTTTTTT. Translation: CASSQIGFGTGELFF.

A few counts support this clonotype. The V and J genes are TRBV7-8 and TRBJ1-6; perhaps TRBD1 as D (5 bases). There are 17 residues in the CDR3. Germline CDR1 is SGHVS and CDR2 is FQNEAQ. V lost 2 bases and J lost 10, with 21 bases in between. The CDR3 loop is CASSLQGRANSGSPLHF. CDR3 nucleotides: TGTGCCAGCAGCTTACAGGGCAGGGCAAACTCGGGATCACCCCTCCACTTT.

As concerns this clonotype: A much larger clone differs from this one at a single base, so this may be a read error. The chain carries TRBV7-8 and TRBJ2-5, with 7 bases fitting TRBD2. V lost 4 bases to trimming and J lost 1 base; unmatched junction nucleotides: 3. This CDR3 contains 14 residues. CDR1 and CDR2 (germline): SGHVS, FQNEAQ. DNA of the CDR3: TGTGCCAGCAGCTACGAGCGGGGCCAAGAGACCCAGTACTTC. Encoded protein: CASSYERGQETQYF.

J is TRBJ2-1 and V is TRBV3-1; D unclear. Per the germline V gene, CDR1 is LGHDT and CDR2 is YNNKEL (reference sequence). Trimming took 4 bases from V and 4 from J, leaving 8 bases between them. The CDR3 is 13 amino acids. The DNA of the CDR3 is TGTGCCAGCAGCCCCATGGTGTACAATGAGCAGTTCTTC. This codes for CASSPMVYNEQFF.

The table lists this clonotype with a few counts. This rearrangement joins TRBV20-1 to TRBJ2-7, with 14 nucleotides matching TRBD2. V lost 4 bases to trimming and J lost 0 bases; unmatched junction nucleotides: 14. The length of the CDR3 is 19 residues. Germline V gene sequence: CDR1 DFQATT, CDR2 SNEGSKA (reference sequence). CDR3 sequence (DNA): TGCAGTGCTAAAGGCAGAGGACTAGCGGGAGGAGGGAGCTCCTACGAGCAGTACTTC. It codes for CSAKGRGLAGGGSSYEQYF.

This clonotype showed up just a few times. This chain connects TRBV9 to TRBJ2-6, with no clear D. CDR1 SGDLS and CDR2 YYNGEE come from the germline V gene. The length of the CDR3 is 17 residues. Trimming stripped 5 bases from V and 1 base from J, with 16 bases between. Written as DNA, the CDR3 is TGTGCCAGCAGAGACGATGAGTTAGGGTCTGGGGCCAACGTCCTGACTTTC. It specifies CASRDDELGSGANVLTF.

This clonotype was counted only a few times. The genes are TRBV28 and TRBJ2-5; D remains ambiguous. The ends were cut back, 3 bases at V and 3 bases at J, with 8 bases in the middle. Germline CDR1 and CDR2: MDHEN and SYDVKM. The CDR3 covers 13 residues. CDR3 in amino acids: CASSFLFKETQYF. The CDR3 nucleotides read TGTGCCAGCAGTTTCCTGTTTAAAGAGACCCAGTACTTC. Filled out from reference TRBV28 and TRBJ2-5, the complete variable domain reads DVKVTQSSRYLVKRTGEKVFLECVQDMDHENMFWYRQDPGLGLRLIYFSYDVKMKEKGDIPEGYSVSREKKERFSLILESASTNQTSMYLCASSFLFKETQYFGPGTRLLVL.

This clonotype was seen at least ten times. The rearrangement uses TRBV5-1 and TRBJ2-7; D unclear. The CDR3 spans 13 residues. The V and J ends lost 3 bases and 0 bases respectively, with 7 bases between them. Germline V gene data show CDR1 as SGHRS and CDR2 as YFSETQ. The chain's CDR3 is CASSSASSYEQYF. The CDR3 coding sequence is TGCGCCAGCAGCTCAGCTAGCTCCTACGAGCAGTACTTC.

This clonotype was detected a few times. The junction differs from germline at one of its ends, possibly a read error. V gene TRBV5-1 combines with J gene TRBJ2-1, with 11 bases lining up with TRBD2. The V gene's germline CDR1 is SGHRS and CDR2 YFSETQ. The CDR3 contains 15 residues. The DNA of the CDR3 is TGTGCCAGCAGCTCAATAGCGGGGGGGCCAAATGAGCAGTTCTTC. The encoded protein is CASSSIAGGPNEQFF.

The J gene is TRBJ1-2, the V gene TRBV5-5, with D unclear. Between the trimmed V and J ends, which lost 4 bases and 6 bases, there was a span of 13 bases. The germline CDR1 and CDR2 sequences are SGHKS and YYEKEE (reference sequence). The length of the CDR3 is 13 residues. The DNA for the CDR3 is TGTGCCAGCAGCCTAGCGGGCTCGGATGGCTACACCTTC. Its translation: CASSLAGSDGYTF.

In its sample, this clonotype was seen once. The chain carries TRBV20-1 and TRBJ2-5; 8 bases fit TRBD1. The CDR3 runs to 15 residues. The trim removed 2 bases at V and 4 bases at J, leaving 9 bases unmatched. CDR1 and CDR2 (germline): DFQATT, SNEGSKA (reference sequence). CDR3: CSARPDRGPGETQYF. As DNA, the CDR3 is TGCAGTGCTAGACCCGACAGGGGACCAGGAGAGACCCAGTACTTC.

The rearrangement links TRBV10-1 to TRBJ2-3; TRBD2 matches at 8 bases. In germline, CDR1 is WNHNN, CDR2 SYGVQD (reference sequence). This CDR3 spans 15 amino acids. V lost 6 bases, J lost 6 bases, and 11 bases stayed unmatched. The CDR3 loop reads CASSPIAGGLDTQYF. For the CDR3, the DNA is TGCGCCAGCAGCCCCATTGCGGGGGGCCTGGATACGCAGTATTTT.

This clonotype was observed a few times. This chain joins TRBV25-1 and TRBJ2-1; D unresolved. Germline V gene data show CDR1 as MGHDK and CDR2 as SYGVNS. CDR3 size: 14 residues. Trimming pared 3 bases from V and 0 bases from J, leaving 6 bases between. The chain's CDR3 is CASSDRSSYNEQFF. CDR3 nucleotide sequence: TGTGCCAGCAGTGATCGAAGCTCCTACAATGAGCAGTTCTTC.

This clonotype occurred a few times. J is TRBJ1-2 and V is TRBV4-1; a possible D gene is TRBD1 (6 bases). V lost 0 bases and J lost 3, with 8 bases in between. The germline gives CDR1 MGHRA, CDR2 YSYEKL. This CDR3 is 14 amino acids long. CDR3 sequence (DNA): TGCGCCAGCAGCCAAGATGAGGGGGACTATGGCTACACCTTC. Its translation: CASSQDEGDYGYTF.

The V gene is TRBV7-9, the J gene TRBJ2-7; D is perhaps TRBD2 (6 bases). V lost 3 bases and J lost 7, with 16 bases in between. The CDR3 consists of 14 residues. Germline-derived CDR1 and CDR2 are SEHNR and FQNEAQ (reference sequence). DNA for the CDR3: TGTGCCAGCAGCTTGAGTTGGGAGGTGGGGGAGCAGTACTTC. Translation gives CASSLSWEVGEQYF.

This clonotype was seen just once. The chain employs TRBV7-8 and TRBJ1-5; TRBD1 agrees at 10 bases. The V segment lost 2 bases and the J segment 4 bases; nucleotides outside the gene matches: 11. Germline V gene sequence: CDR1 SGHVS, CDR2 FQNEAQ. The CDR3 consists of 18 residues. CDR3 bases: TGTGCCAGCAGCTTACGCCCTCATGGACAGGGGGTAAATCAGCCCCAGCATTTT. Protein: CASSLRPHGQGVNQPQHF.

The chain couples TRBV27 to TRBJ2-3; 8 nucleotides agree with TRBD1. V lost 3 bases, J lost 5 bases, and 4 bases stayed unmatched. CDR1 and CDR2 from the germline V gene are MNHEY and SMNVEV (reference sequence). CDR3 size: 14 residues. The CDR3 nucleotides read TGTGCCAGCAGTTTTGACAGGGGCGAAGATACGCAGTATTTT. Encoded protein: CASSFDRGEDTQYF.

The sample holds many counts of this clonotype. This sequence joins TRBV29-1 and TRBJ2-5; maybe TRBD2 (6 bases). CDR3 length: 12 amino acids. Looked up from germline, CDR1 is SQVTM and CDR2 is ANQGSEA. The V end lost 8 bases, the J end lost 5 bases, and 15 bases lay between the germline ends. CDR3 loop: CSIGGTGETQYF. In DNA form, the CDR3 reads TGCAGCATTGGGGGGACCGGGGAGACCCAGTACTTC.

The J gene is TRBJ2-6, the V gene TRBV7-2; 10 bases map to TRBD2. With V trimmed by 8 bases and J by 12 bases, 10 bases remained unmatched. Germline assignment: CDR1 SGHTA and CDR2 FQGNSA. The CDR3 contains 14 residues. The CDR3 coding sequence is TGTGCCAGCGCTAGCGGGAGTTACTCACCCGTCCTGACTTTC. Protein: CASASGSYSPVLTF.

The V gene is TRBV18, the J gene TRBJ1-1; no clear D gene. The length of the CDR3 is 15 residues. V shed 2 bases and J shed 1 base, with 11 bases lying between them. Per the germline V gene, CDR1 is KGHSH and CDR2 is LQKENI. For the CDR3, the DNA is TGTGCCAGCTCACCAGCTCGCGCGGGGAACACTGAAGCTTTCTTT. This gives the protein CASSPARAGNTEAFF.

This chain uses TRBV4-3 with TRBJ2-7; TRBD2 aligns across 10 bases. Unmatched junction bases numbered 8, after V lost 0 bases and J lost 6 bases. This CDR3 contains 16 residues. Germline CDR1 and CDR2: LGHNA and YSLEER. The CDR3 nucleotides read TGCGCCAGCAGCCAAGATTGGGATAGCGGGAGGCTCGAGCAGTACTTC. Amino acids: CASSQDWDSGRLEQYF.

This clonotype was seen a handful of times. The chain combines TRBV7-2 with TRBJ2-1; 10 bases map to TRBD2. This CDR3 spans 17 amino acids. V shed 1 base, J shed 7 bases, and the junction held 10 bases outside the gene matches. Per germline, CDR1 SGHTA and CDR2 FQGNSA. CDR3 region: CASSLEASGSPVNEQFF. CDR3 DNA: TGTGCCAGCAGCTTAGAGGCTAGCGGGAGCCCCGTGAATGAGCAGTTCTTC. The whole variable domain, filled in from reference TRBV7-2 and TRBJ2-1, reads GAGVSQSPSNKVTEKGKDVELRCDPISGHTALYWYRQSLGQGLEFLIYFQGNSAPDKSGLPSDRFSAERTGGSVSTLTIQRTQQEDSAVYLCASSLEASGSPVNEQFFGPGTRLTVL.